The next 7 T cell receptor beta chains were all read from a single sample in a study of CD8 T cells in ankylosing spondylitis. TCRdb redid the calling of the 5' RACE reads with MiXCR, one entry per CDR3 protein. This table holds more than 100,000 distinct CDR3 sequences, more than 9.5% found once. Sequencing used blood, either unsorted or a sorted T cell fraction (not recorded which). Receptors were obtained from a female donor with ankylosing spondylitis or in good health (not recorded which).

This clonotype came up a few times. The chain couples TRBV20-1 to TRBJ2-1; 12 nucleotides line up with TRBD1. The V gene's germline CDR1 is DFQATT and CDR2 SNEGSKA (reference sequence). The CDR3 totals 14 residues. The ends lost 6 bases at V and 8 bases at J; junction bases unmatched: 8. The CDR3 coding sequence is TGCAGTGCAAATACGGGACAGGGGGCTTATGAGCAGTTCTTC. This encodes CSANTGQGAYEQFF.

This clonotype showed up many times. This chain uses TRBV5-1 with TRBJ2-1; possible D gene TRBD2, 5 bases. Deletions cut 5 bases from V and 0 bases from J, with 12 bases between. CDR1 and CDR2 from the germline V gene are SGHRS and YFSETQ. The CDR3 runs 15 residues. The DNA of the CDR3 is TGCGCCAGCAGTCTACTAGATAGCTCCTACAATGAGCAGTTCTTC. Translated: CASSLLDSSYNEQFF.

Ten or more counts support this clonotype. This sequence joins TRBV7-6 and TRBJ2-3; D unclear. Trimming left V 5 bases short and J 4 bases short, with 13 bases between. The CDR3 runs to 14 residues. Germline V gives CDR1 SGHVS, CDR2 FNYEAQ. The CDR3 nucleotides read TGTGCCAGCAGCCCATCGGCCTTTTCAGATACGCAGTATTTT. It translates to CASSPSAFSDTQYF.

The sample holds many counts of this clonotype. V is TRBV28 and J is TRBJ2-3; 7 nucleotides agree with TRBD2. From germline, CDR1 is MDHEN and CDR2 SYDVKM. The CDR3 has 13 residues. V lost 5 bases to trimming and J lost 4 bases; unmatched junction nucleotides: 3. CDR3 protein: CASSPGGPDTQYF. Written as DNA, the CDR3 is TGTGCCAGCAGTCCGGGGGGACCAGATACGCAGTATTTT.

This clonotype was recorded many times. The chain joins TRBV20-1 to TRBJ2-3, with TRBD2 matching 7 bases. This CDR3 has 12 amino acids. V trimming: 3 bases; J trimming: 6 bases; junction bases outside the gene matches: 3. Germline-derived CDR1 and CDR2 are DFQATT and SNEGSKA (reference sequence). CDR3 protein: CSASGEGDTQYF. The CDR3 DNA is TGCAGTGCTAGCGGGGAGGGGGATACGCAGTATTTT.

The chain uses TRBV29-1 and TRBJ2-1; a weak D match, TRBD1 (5 bases). V dropped 6 bases and J dropped 3 bases, with 12 bases sitting between them. This CDR3 comprises 13 residues. Germline V gene data show CDR1 as SQVTM and CDR2 as ANQGSEA. This chain's CDR3 is CSVAPQGYNEQFF. CDR3 coding DNA: TGCAGCGTGGCCCCGCAGGGCTACAATGAGCAGTTCTTC.

Notes on this clonotype: The germline gene is not matched at one end of the junction; a read error may be the cause. The V call is TRBV28, the J call TRBJ2-7; 9 bases are shared with TRBD1. The CDR3 loop spans 14 amino acids. The germline gives CDR1 MDHEN, CDR2 SYDVKM. This chain's CDR3 is CASSSQGAIDEQHF. In DNA, the CDR3 is TGTGCCAGCAGTTCACAGGGGGCGATTGACGAGCAGCACTTC.